This TCR beta chain was documented in a study of T cells in Graves' hyperthyroidism and ophthalmopathy. Overall study results and limits: Stable hyperthyroidism and ophthalmopathy were separated using 13 V-J signatures. In blood, most of the thyroid clonotypes expanded above 0.001 were also present.

Using RNA transcripts as the source, TCR beta CDR3 regions were amplified. RT-PCR in the first round (using the HTBI primer set) targeted the TCR CDR3. Using its own MiXCR run on the multiplex PCR reads, TCRdb lists one record per CDR3 protein. The table has more than 500,000 distinct CDR3 sequences, under 15% seen once. The V end was cut by 7 bases, the J end by 4 bases, with 16 bases between. The CDR3 totals 14 residues. Used for diagnoses were clinical symptoms, serum thyroxine and TRAb, thyroid ultrasound and orbital computed tomography. Each 10 ml fresh peripheral blood draw supplied the PBMCs. This clonotype was picked up many times. The antigen is unknown.

The sequence was obtained from a woman aged 40 to 49 with Graves' ophthalmopathy. The sequencing sample was made of blood. The V and J genes are TRBV12-3 or TRBV12-4 and TRBJ1-1, with D uncertain. The CDR3 nucleotides are TGTGCCAGCACTCCCGGGCTTGGGAGCACTGAAGCTTTCTTT. It is translated as CASTPGLGSTEAFF.